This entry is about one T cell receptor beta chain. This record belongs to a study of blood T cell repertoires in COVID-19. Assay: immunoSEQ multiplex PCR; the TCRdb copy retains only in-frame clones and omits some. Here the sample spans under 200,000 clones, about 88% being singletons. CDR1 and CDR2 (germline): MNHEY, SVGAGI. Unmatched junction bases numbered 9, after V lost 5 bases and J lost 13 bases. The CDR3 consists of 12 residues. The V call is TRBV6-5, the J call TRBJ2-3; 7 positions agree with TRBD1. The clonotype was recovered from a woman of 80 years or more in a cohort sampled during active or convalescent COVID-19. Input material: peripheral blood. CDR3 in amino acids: CASSKHGTGEYF. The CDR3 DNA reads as TGTGCCAGCAGTAAACACGGTACAGGGGAGTATTTT.